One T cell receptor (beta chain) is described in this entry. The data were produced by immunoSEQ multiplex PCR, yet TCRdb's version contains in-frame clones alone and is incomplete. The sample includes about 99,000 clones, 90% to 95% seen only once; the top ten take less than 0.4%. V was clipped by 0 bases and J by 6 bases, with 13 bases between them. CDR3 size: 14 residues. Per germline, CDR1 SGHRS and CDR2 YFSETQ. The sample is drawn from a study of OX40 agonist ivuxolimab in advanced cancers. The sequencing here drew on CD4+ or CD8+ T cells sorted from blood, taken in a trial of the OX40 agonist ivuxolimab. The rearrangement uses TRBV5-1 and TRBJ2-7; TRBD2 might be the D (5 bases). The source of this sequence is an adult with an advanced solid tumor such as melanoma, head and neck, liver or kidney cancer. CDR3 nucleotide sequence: TGCGCCAGCAGCTTGGGCAGTCCGGGGTTCGAGCAGTACTTC. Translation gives CASSLGSPGFEQYF.